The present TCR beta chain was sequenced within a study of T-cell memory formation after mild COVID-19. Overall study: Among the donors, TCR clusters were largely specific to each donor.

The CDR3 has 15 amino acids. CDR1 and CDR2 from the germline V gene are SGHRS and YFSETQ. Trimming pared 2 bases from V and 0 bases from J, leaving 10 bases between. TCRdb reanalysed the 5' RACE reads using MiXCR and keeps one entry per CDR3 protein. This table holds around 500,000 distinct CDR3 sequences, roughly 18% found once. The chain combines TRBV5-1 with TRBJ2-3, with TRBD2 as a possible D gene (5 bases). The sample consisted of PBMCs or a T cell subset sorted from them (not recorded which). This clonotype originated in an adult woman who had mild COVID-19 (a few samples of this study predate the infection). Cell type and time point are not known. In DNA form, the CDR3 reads TGCGCCAGCAGCTTTCGGGGTTCTAGCACAGATACGCAGTATTTT. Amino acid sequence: CASSFRGSSTDTQYF.